The 19 T cell receptor beta chains in this list originate from one sample, sequenced in a study of blood T cell repertoires in COVID-19. Sequencing was performed with immunoSEQ multiplex PCR; in TCRdb, only in-frame clones are kept and a portion is missing. The profile shows 150,000 or so clones, 90% of them singletons. Specimen: peripheral blood. All receptors come from a man aged 45-65 years with acute or convalescent COVID-19.

The chain is built from TRBV2 and TRBJ2-1; a possible D gene is TRBD2 (5 bases). Germline CDR1 SNHLY, CDR2 FYNNEI. Trimming pared 6 bases from V and 7 bases from J, leaving 19 bases between. This CDR3 is built from 15 residues. The CDR3 DNA reads as TGTGCCAGCAGCGTGGACTCCGTCGGTATTAATGAGCAGTTCTTC. Translated, it gives CASSVDSVGINEQFF.

V gene TRBV7-9 combines with J gene TRBJ1-6, with 9 bases lining up with TRBD1. After removal of 7 bases from V and 7 bases from J, the junction contained 5 bases not matched to a gene. There are 14 residues in the CDR3. Germline V gives CDR1 SEHNR, CDR2 FQNEAQ (reference sequence). CDR3 bases: TGTGCCAGCACCGGTGGGACAGGGAATTCACCCCTCCACTTT. As protein: CASTGGTGNSPLHF.

This chain links TRBV7-2 with TRBJ2-1; 7 nucleotides agree with TRBD2. The CDR3 is 13 amino acids. The germline V gene encodes CDR1 SGHTA and CDR2 FQGNSA. Trimming at V came to 5 bases and at J to 10 bases, leaving 8 bases not matched to a gene. This CDR3 is CASSQVGGREQFF. In DNA, the CDR3 is TGTGCCAGCAGCCAAGTGGGAGGGAGGGAGCAGTTCTTC.

V and J are TRBV7-9 and TRBJ2-1; TRBD1 might be the D (6 bases). Germline-derived CDR1 and CDR2 are SEHNR and FQNEAQ (reference sequence). This CDR3 has 17 residues. V lost 5 bases and J 8 bases, leaving 25 bases between the germline ends. CDR3 residues: CASSPRGPGYLRYEQFF. CDR3 coding DNA: TGTGCCAGCAGCCCCAGGGGTCCCGGGTATCTACGGTATGAGCAGTTCTTC. The variable domain in full, completed from reference TRBV7-9 and TRBJ2-1, reads DTGVSQNPRHKITKRGQNVTFRCDPISEHNRLYWYRQTLGQGPEFLTYFQNEAQLEKSRLLSDRFSAERPKGSFSTLEIQRTEQGDSAMYLCASSPRGPGYLRYEQFFGPGTRLTVL.

The genes are TRBV7-6 and TRBJ2-1; 8 bases are shared with TRBD1. After removal of 5 bases from V and 0 bases from J, the junction contained 9 bases not matched to a gene. Germline lookup yields CDR1 SGHVS and CDR2 FNYEAQ. This CDR3 is built from 17 residues. Here the CDR3 DNA reads TGTGCCAGCAGCAACCGACAGGGGACAAGCTCCTACAATGAGCAGTTCTTC. It yields the protein CASSNRQGTSSYNEQFF.

This sequence joins TRBV4-1 and TRBJ1-3, with a possible D match to TRBD1 (6 bases). CDR3 length: 18 residues. V lost 0 bases and J 0 bases, leaving 15 bases between the germline ends. Germline values: CDR1 MGHRA, CDR2 YSYEKL. CDR3 sequence (DNA): TGCGCCAGCAGCCAAGACAGGGGCAGGCAATACTCTGGAAACACCATATATTTT. Its translation: CASSQDRGRQYSGNTIYF.

The chain combines TRBV2 with TRBJ1-2; 8 bases line up with TRBD1. V was clipped by 4 bases and J by 3 bases; unmatched bases: 10. CDR3 length equals 16 residues. Germline CDR1 reads SNHLY; CDR2 reads FYNNEI. The CDR3 bases are TGTGCCAGCAGTGGGGGCCCCGACAGGGGAGACTATGGCTACACCTTC. It specifies CASSGGPDRGDYGYTF.

This chain links TRBV19 with TRBJ2-7; D remains ambiguous. Trimming removed 1 base from V and 0 bases from J, with 10 bases in between. Germline CDR1 reads LNHDA; CDR2 reads SQIVND (reference sequence). This CDR3 spans 15 amino acids. The DNA of the CDR3 is TGTGCCAGTAGTATAGCGGCTCGAGGCTCCTACGAGCAGTACTTC. Its translation: CASSIAARGSYEQYF.

The CDR3 DNA sequence: TGTGCCAGCAGTAAGGGACTATCCCGCACAGATACGCAGTATTTT. Translation: CASSKGLSRTDTQYF. The chain links TRBV4-2 to TRBJ2-3; TRBD2 agrees at 7 bases. CDR1 is LGHNA, CDR2 YNFKEQ, per germline. The CDR3 length is 15 residues. Losses at the gene ends were 6 bases for V and 1 base for J; bases not matched to a gene: 7.

The gene calls are TRBV11-2 and TRBJ2-1; 9 nucleotides line up with TRBD1. Trimming removed 5 bases from V and 6 bases from J; junction bases left unmatched: 5. The CDR3 runs to 14 residues. Per the germline V gene, CDR1 is SGHAT and CDR2 is FQNNGV. The CDR3 DNA reads as TGTGCCAGCAGCCCGACGGGACAGGGCAATGAGCAGTTCTTC. Protein sequence: CASSPTGQGNEQFF.

This clone appeared once. The chain has TRBV29-1 and TRBJ2-2; D gene uncertain. The CDR3 totals 12 residues. V lost 2 bases and J 6 bases, leaving 7 bases between the germline ends. From germline, CDR1 is SQVTM and CDR2 ANQGSEA. The CDR3 sequence: CSVESWPGELFF. CDR3 sequence (DNA): TGCAGCGTTGAAAGTTGGCCCGGGGAGCTGTTTTTT.

The V and J genes are TRBV23-1 and TRBJ1-5, with D tentatively TRBD1 (5 bases). Being an ORF, TRBV23-1 has a function that is uncertain. The CDR3 has 19 residues. Trimming left V 1 base short and J 2 bases short, with 21 bases between. CDR3 loop: CASSQFNVEPDTCNQPQHF. The CDR3 DNA follows: TGCGCCAGCAGTCAATTCAACGTTGAACCGGACACTTGCAATCAGCCCCAGCATTTT.

The chain recombines TRBV4-1 with TRBJ2-2; 8 bases agree with TRBD2. There are 14 residues in the CDR3. Trimming removed 2 bases from V and 5 bases from J; junction bases left unmatched: 1. The germline CDR1 and CDR2 sequences are MGHRA and YSYEKL. The CDR3 protein is CASSQKRETGELFF. The CDR3 DNA is TGCGCCAGCAGCCAAAAGCGGGAGACCGGGGAGCTGTTTTTT.

The chain has TRBV28 and TRBJ1-5; 7 nucleotides agree with TRBD1. The CDR3 totals 15 residues. The germline V gene encodes CDR1 MDHEN and CDR2 SYDVKM. V trimming: 7 bases; J trimming: 5 bases; junction bases outside the gene matches: 11. This CDR3 is CASTLTGYVYQPQHF. Written as DNA, the CDR3 is TGTGCCAGCACCCTGACAGGGTATGTTTATCAGCCCCAGCATTTT.

This clone was detected a few times. J is TRBJ1-2 and V is TRBV27; perhaps TRBD1 as D (6 bases). This CDR3 has 13 residues. V lost 5 bases, J lost 5 bases, and 12 bases lay in between. Germline-derived CDR1 and CDR2 are MNHEY and SMNVEV (reference sequence). The CDR3, as DNA: TGTGCCAGCAGTGAGGACAGAAGGTATGGCTACACCTTC. Encoded protein: CASSEDRRYGYTF.

The chain recombines TRBV9 with TRBJ2-7; 9 bases agree with TRBD1. CDR1 and CDR2 (germline): SGDLS, YYNGEE. Losses at the gene ends were 0 bases for V and 4 bases for J; bases not matched to a gene: 5. This CDR3 has 15 residues. Here the CDR3 reads CASSVAGTGLYEQYF. CDR3 DNA: TGTGCCAGCAGCGTAGCTGGGACAGGGTTGTACGAGCAGTACTTC.

J is TRBJ1-2 and V is TRBV7-8, with TRBD1 identical over 7 bases. V was clipped by 1 base and J by 1 base; unmatched bases: 6. This CDR3 has 16 amino acids. CDR1 and CDR2 (germline): SGHVS, FQNEAQ. The CDR3 nucleotides are TGTGCCAGCAGCTTAGTGGGACAGAAGTTTAACTATGGCTACACCTTC. It is translated as CASSLVGQKFNYGYTF.

CDR3 region: CASSKSELNEKLFF. The DNA for the CDR3 is TGTGCCAGCTCGAAATCCGAGCTTAATGAAAAACTGTTTTTT. The chain uses TRBV18 and TRBJ1-4; D is unclear. Germline loops: CDR1 KGHSH, CDR2 LQKENI. V lost 6 bases and J 4 bases, leaving 12 bases between the germline ends. The CDR3 totals 14 residues.

Comments on this clone: The junction and the germline gene differ at one end; a read error may be behind it. The chain has TRBV29-1 and TRBJ2-1, with 9 bases aligning to TRBD2. The CDR3 sequence is 16 residues long. Germline V lookup: CDR1 SQVTM, CDR2 ANQGSEA. The CDR3 spells CNVEAGREGSYNEQFF. The CDR3 DNA follows: TGCAACGTTGAAGCTGGGCGGGAGGGGTCCTACAATGAGCAGTTCTTC.